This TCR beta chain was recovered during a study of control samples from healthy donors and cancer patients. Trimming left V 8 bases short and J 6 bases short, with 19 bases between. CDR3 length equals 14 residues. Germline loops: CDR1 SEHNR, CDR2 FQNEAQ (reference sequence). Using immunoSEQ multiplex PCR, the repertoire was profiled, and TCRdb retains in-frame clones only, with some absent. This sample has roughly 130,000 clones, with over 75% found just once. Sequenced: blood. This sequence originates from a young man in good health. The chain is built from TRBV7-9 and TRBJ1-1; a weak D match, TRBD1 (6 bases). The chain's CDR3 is CASAGDIRLAEAFF. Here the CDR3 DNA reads TGTGCCAGCGCGGGGGACATACGGCTAGCTGAAGCTTTCTTT. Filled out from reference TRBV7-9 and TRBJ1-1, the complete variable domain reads DTGVSQNPRHKITKRGQNVTFRCDPISEHNRLYWYRQTLGQGPEFLTYFQNEAQLEKSRLLSDRFSAERPKGSFSTLEIQRTEQGDSAMYLCASAGDIRLAEAFFGQGTRLTVV.